The 2 T cell receptor beta chains listed next were all sequenced from one sample in a study of control samples from healthy donors and cancer patients. Here immunoSEQ multiplex PCR was the method, and the copy in TCRdb shows in-frame clones only, minus some. Of about 95,000 clones listed, around four fifths are singletons. The specimen sequenced was blood. These receptors were collected from a young man in good health.

This chain joins TRBV30 and TRBJ1-1; perhaps TRBD1 as D (5 bases). Trimming took 3 bases from V and 2 from J, leaving 10 bases between them. The CDR3 length is 13 residues. Germline-derived CDR1 and CDR2 are GTSNPN and SVGIG (reference sequence). The CDR3 sequence is CAWRGQGNTEAFF. DNA of the CDR3: TGTGCCTGGAGAGGGCAGGGAAACACTGAAGCTTTCTTT. The full variable domain, completed using reference TRBV30 and TRBJ1-1, is SQTIHQWPATLVQPVGSPLSLECTVEGTSNPNLYWYRQAAGRGLQLLFYSVGIGQISSEVPQNLSASRPQDRQFILSSKKLLLSDSGFYLCAWRGQGNTEAFFGQGTRLTVV.

This clone was seen more than once but under ten times. The chain links TRBV5-4 to TRBJ2-5; TRBD2 is a possible D gene (6 bases). With 3 bases removed from V and 6 bases from J, the gap between germline ends came to 15 bases. Germline V gene lookup returns CDR1 SGHNT and CDR2 YYREEE (reference sequence). The CDR3 contains 14 residues. Here the CDR3 reads CASSSRDGEKTQYF. The CDR3 bases are TGTGCCAGCAGCTCGCGGGACGGAGAAAAGACCCAGTACTTC.